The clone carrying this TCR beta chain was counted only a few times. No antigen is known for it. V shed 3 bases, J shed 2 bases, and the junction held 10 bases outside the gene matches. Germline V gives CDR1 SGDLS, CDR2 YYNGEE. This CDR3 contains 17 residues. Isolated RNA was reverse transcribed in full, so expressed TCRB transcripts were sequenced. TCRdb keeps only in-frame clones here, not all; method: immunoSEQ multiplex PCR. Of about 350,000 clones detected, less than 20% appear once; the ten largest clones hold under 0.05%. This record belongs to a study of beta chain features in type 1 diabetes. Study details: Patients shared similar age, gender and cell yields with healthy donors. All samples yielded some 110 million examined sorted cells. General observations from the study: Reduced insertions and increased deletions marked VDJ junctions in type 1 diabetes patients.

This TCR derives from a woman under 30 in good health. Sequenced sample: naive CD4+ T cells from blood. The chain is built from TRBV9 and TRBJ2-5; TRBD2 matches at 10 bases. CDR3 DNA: TGTGCCAGCAGCGAAGGGCTAGCGGGGGCCGGGCAAGAGACCCAGTACTTC. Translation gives CASSEGLAGAGQETQYF.